This record concerns one T cell receptor beta chain sequence. Antigen: not known. These data belong to a study of CD8 T cells in ankylosing spondylitis. Overall study results and limits: It was reported that disease-linked clones were significantly enriched in matched ankylosing spondylitis synovial fluid. There was a TCR beta motif, made of roughly eight highly homologous variants, that appeared characteristic of ankylosing spondylitis blood.

Libraries of TCR beta came from quantitative 5'-RACE with molecular barcodes. TCRdb independently ran MiXCR on the 5' RACE reads; one entry per CDR3 protein. The sample carries around 390,000 distinct CDR3 sequences, under 25% recorded once. The length of the CDR3 is 14 residues. Germline V gene lookup returns CDR1 SGHVS and CDR2 FQNEAQ. V was clipped by 3 bases and J by 4 bases, with 12 bases between them. Sequenced: blood, either unsorted or a sorted T cell fraction (not recorded which). This chain uses TRBV7-8 with TRBJ2-5; D remains unclear. The clonotype comes from a male donor with ankylosing spondylitis. The CDR3 nucleotides are TGTGCCAGCAGCTTCGGCAGTGGCGGAGAGACCCAGTACTTC. Its protein is CASSFGSGGETQYF.